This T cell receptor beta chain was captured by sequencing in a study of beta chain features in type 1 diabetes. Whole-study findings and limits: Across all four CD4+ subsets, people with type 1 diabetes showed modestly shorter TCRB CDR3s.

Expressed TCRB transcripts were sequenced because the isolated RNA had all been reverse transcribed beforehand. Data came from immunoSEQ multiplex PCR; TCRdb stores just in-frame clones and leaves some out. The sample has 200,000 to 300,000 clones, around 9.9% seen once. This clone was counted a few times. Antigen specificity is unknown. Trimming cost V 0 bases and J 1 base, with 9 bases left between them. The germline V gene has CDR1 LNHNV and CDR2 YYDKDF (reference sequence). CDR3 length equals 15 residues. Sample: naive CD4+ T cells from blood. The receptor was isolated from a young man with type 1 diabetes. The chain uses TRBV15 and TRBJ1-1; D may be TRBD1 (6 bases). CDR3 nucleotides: TGTGCCACCAGCAGAGACAGGGGCCGGAACACTGAAGCTTTCTTT. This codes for CATSRDRGRNTEAFF. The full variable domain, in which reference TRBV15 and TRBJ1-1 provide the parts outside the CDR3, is DAMVIQNPRYQVTQFGKPVTLSCSQTLNHNVMYWYQQKSSQAPKLLFHYYDKDFNNEADTPDNFQSRRPNTSFCFLDIRSPGLGDTAMYLCATSRDRGRNTEAFFGQGTRLTVV.